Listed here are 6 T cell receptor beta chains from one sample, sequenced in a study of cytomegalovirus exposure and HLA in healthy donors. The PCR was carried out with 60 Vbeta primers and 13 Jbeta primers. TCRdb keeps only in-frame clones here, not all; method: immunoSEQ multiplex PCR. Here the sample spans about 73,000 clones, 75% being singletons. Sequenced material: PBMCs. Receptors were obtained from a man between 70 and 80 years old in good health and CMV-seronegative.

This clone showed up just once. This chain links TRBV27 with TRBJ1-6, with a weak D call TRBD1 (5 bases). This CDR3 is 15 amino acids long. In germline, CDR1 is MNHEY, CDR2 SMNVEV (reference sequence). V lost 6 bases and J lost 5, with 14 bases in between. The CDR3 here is CASSKYRPNNSPLHF. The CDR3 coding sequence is TGTGCCAGCAGCAAATACAGGCCTAATAATTCACCCCTCCACTTT.

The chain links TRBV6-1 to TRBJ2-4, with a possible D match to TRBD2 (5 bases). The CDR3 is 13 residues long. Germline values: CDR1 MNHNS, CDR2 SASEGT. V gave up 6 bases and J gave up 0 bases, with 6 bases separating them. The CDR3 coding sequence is TGTGCCAGCAGCGGGGTAGCCAAAAACATTCAGTACTTC. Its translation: CASSGVAKNIQYF.

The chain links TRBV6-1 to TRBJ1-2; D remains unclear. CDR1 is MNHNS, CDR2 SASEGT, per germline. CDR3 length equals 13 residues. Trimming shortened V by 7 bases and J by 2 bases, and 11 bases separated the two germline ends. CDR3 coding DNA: TGTGCCAGCAACGAGGGCCGAAACTATGGCTACACCTTC. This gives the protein CASNEGRNYGYTF.

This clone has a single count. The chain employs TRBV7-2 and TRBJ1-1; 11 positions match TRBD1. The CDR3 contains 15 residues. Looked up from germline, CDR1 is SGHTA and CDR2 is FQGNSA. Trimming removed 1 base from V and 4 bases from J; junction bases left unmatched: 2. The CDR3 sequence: CASSLVGTGGTEAFF. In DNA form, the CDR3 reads TGTGCCAGCAGCTTAGTAGGGACAGGGGGCACTGAAGCTTTCTTT.

In DNA, the CDR3 is TGTGCCAGCAGGGGCGGGGGGCTCTACGAGCAGTACTTC. It encodes CASRGGGLYEQYF. V and J are TRBV28 and TRBJ2-7, with 8 bases lining up with TRBD2. The CDR3 covers 13 residues. After removal of 6 bases from V and 3 bases from J, the junction contained 4 bases not matched to a gene. Per germline, CDR1 MDHEN and CDR2 SYDVKM.

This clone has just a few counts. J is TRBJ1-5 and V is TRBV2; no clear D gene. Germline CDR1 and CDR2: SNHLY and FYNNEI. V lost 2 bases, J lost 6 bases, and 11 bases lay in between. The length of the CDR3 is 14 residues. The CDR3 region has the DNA TGTGCCAGCAGTGAATTCGGGTCGAGTCAGCCCCAGCATTTT. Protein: CASSEFGSSQPQHF.